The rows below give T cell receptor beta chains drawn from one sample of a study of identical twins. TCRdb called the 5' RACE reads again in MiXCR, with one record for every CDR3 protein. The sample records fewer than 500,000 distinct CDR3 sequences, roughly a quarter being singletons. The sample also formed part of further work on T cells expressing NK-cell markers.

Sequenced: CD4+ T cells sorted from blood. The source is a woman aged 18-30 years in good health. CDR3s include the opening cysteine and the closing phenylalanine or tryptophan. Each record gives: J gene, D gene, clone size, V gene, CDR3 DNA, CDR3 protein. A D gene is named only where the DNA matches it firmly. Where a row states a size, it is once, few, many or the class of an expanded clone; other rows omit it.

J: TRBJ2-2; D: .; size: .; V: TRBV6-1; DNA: TGTGCCACCCTCGACAGGCCGAACACCGGGGAGCTGTTTTTT; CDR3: CATLDRPNTGELFF
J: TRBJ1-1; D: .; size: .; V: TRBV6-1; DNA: TGTGCCAGTCGAGGAGCGGGTTACACTGAAGCTTTCTTT; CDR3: CASRGAGYTEAFF
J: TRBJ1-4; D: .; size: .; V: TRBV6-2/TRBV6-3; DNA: TGTGCCAGCAGCCTTATCGGCCCCCCGGGGGAAAAACTGTTTTTT; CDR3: CASSLIGPPGEKLFF
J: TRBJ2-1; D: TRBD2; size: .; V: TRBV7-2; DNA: TGTGCCAGCAGCTTAAGGGAGGGTTACTACAATGAGCAGTTCTTC; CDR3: CASSLREGYYNEQFF
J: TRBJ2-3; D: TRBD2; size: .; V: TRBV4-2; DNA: TGTGCCAGCAGCACCCAGACTAGCGGGATCACAGATACGCAGTATTTT; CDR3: CASSTQTSGITDTQYF
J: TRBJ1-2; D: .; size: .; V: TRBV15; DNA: TGTGCCACCAGCGGGACTGGTGGCTACACCTTC; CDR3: CATSGTGGYTF
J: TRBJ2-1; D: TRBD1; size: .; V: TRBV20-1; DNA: TGCAGTGCTACGAAAAGACAGGGTAAGGATGAGCAGTTCTTC; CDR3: CSATKRQGKDEQFF
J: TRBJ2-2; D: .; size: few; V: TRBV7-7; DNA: TGTGCTAGCAGCGGACATACTAACACCGGGGAGCTGTTTTTT; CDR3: CASSGHTNTGELFF
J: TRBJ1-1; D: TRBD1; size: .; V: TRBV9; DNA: TGTGCCAGCTCGACAGGGATGAACACTGAAGCTTTCTTT; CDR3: CASSTGMNTEAFF
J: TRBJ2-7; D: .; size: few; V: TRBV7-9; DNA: TGTGCCAGCAGCTTAGAATCTGCCTACGAGCAGTACTTC; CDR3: CASSLESAYEQYF
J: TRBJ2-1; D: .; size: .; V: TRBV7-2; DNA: TGTGCCAGCAGCCGTGTGGGTGTAACCTACAATGAGCAGTTCTTC; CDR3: CASSRVGVTYNEQFF
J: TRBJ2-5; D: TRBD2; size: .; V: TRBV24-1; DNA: TGTGCCACCAGTGAAATTGGGACTAGCGGGGAGGAGACCCAGTACTTC; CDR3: CATSEIGTSGEETQYF
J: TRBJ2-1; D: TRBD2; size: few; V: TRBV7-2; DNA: TGTGCCAGCAGCTCACTAGCGGGGGGGGTCAATGAGCAGTTCTTC; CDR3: CASSSLAGGVNEQFF
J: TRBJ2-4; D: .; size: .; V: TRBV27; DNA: TGTGCCAGCAGTTCCCTGGCAGGCGGAAACATTCAGTACTTC; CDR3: CASSSLAGGNIQYF
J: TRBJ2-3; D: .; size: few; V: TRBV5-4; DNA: TGTGCCAGCAGCTTGGGCGCCCAACCTAGCACAGATACGCAGTATTTT; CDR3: CASSLGAQPSTDTQYF
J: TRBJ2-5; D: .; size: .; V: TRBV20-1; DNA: TGCAGTTCAGGGGTGGGGAAGACCCAGTACTTC; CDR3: CSSGVGKTQYF
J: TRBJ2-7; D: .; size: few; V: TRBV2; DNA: TGTGCCAGCATGCTAGCTGGCTACGAGCAGTACTTC; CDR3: CASMLAGYEQYF
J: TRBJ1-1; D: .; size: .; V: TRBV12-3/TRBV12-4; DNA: TGTGCCAGCAGTTTTAGGACATCGAACACTGAAGCTTTCTTT; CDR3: CASSFRTSNTEAFF
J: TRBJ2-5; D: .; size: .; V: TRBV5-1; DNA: TGCGCCAGCAGCTCGCAGCTCTGGGAGACCCAGTACTTC; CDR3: CASSSQLWETQYF
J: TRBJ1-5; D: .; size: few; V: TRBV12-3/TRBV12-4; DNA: TGTGCCAGCAGTTTGGGGGGTCCCCAGCATTTT; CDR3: CASSLGGPQHF
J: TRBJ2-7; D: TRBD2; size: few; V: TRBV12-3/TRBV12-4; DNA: TGTGCCAGCAGTTCCCGACTAGCTAGTTACGAGCAGTACTTC; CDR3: CASSSRLASYEQYF
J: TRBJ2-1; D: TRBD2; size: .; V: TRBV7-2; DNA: TGTGCCAGCCAACTAGCGGGGGAGCGGTTCTTC; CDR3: CASQLAGERFF
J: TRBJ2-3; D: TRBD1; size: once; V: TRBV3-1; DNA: TGTGCCAGCAGCCACATCGGGACAGGGCCAGATACGCAGTATTTT; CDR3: CASSHIGTGPDTQYF
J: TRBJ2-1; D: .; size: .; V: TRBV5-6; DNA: TGTGCCAGCAGCATCTTCGGAGGGAGCTCCTACAATGAGCAGTTCTTC; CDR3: CASSIFGGSSYNEQFF
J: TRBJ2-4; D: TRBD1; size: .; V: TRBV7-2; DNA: TGTGCCAGCACGGCAGGGGGAATTCAGTACTTC; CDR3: CASTAGGIQYF
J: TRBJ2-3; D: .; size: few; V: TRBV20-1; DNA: TGCAGTGCTGCCCTCTCTAGCAGATCTAGCACAGATACGCAGTATTTT; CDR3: CSAALSSRSSTDTQYF
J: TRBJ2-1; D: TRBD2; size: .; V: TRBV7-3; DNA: TGTGCCAGCAGCCCCGGGACTAGCGGGGGGGCTGAGTTCTTC; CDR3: CASSPGTSGGAEFF
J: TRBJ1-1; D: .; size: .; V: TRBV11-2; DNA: TGTGCCAGCAGCCTGAGGTCGGGAATGAACACTGAAGCTTTCTTT; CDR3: CASSLRSGMNTEAFF
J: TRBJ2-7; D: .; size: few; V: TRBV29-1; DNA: TGCAGCGTTGAAGGGACGGGGAACTACGAGCAGTACTTC; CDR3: CSVEGTGNYEQYF
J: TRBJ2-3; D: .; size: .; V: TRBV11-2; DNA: TGTGCCAGCAGCTTATACCCAGTTTCGTTGGGTCCCACAGATACGCAGTATTTT; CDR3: CASSLYPVSLGPTDTQYF
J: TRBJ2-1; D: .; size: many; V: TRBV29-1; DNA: TGCAGCGTTGAAAGGGTCTACAATGAGCAGTTCTTC; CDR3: CSVERVYNEQFF
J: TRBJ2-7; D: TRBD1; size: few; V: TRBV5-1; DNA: TGCGCCAGCAGCTTCCAGGGGGCCTACGAGCAGTACTTC; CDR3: CASSFQGAYEQYF
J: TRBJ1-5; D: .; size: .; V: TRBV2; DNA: TGTGCCAGTAAGACAGGCCAGCCCGATCAGCCCCAGCATTTT; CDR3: CASKTGQPDQPQHF